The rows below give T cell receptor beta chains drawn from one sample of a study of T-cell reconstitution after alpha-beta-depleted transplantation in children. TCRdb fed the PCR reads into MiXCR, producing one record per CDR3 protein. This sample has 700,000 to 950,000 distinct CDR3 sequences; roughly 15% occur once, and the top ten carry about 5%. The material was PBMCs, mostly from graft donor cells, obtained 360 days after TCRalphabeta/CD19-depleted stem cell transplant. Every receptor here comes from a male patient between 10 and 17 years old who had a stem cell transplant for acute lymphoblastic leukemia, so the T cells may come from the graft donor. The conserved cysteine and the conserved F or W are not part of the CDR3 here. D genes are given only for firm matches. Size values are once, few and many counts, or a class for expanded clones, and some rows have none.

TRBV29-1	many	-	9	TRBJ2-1	SVPAPSEQF
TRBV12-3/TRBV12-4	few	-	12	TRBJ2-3	ASSFPNGADTQY
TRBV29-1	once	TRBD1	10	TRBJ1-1	SVEENRGEAF
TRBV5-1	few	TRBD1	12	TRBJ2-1	ASSLDREVSEQF
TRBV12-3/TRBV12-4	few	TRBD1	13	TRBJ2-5	ASSPFRGLWETQY
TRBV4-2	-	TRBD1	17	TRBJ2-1	ASSHTDHDRGPDYSEQF
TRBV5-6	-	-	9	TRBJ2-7	ASSFSHGQY
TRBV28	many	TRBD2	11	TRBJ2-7	ASRPGLANEQY
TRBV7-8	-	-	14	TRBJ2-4	ASSLIRDLAKNIQY
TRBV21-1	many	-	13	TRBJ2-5	ASSKDSHLRETQY
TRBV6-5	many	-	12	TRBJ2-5	ASSYPAREETQY
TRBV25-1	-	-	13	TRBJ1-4	ASSELRPQEEKLF
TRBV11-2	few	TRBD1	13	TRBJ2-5	ASSSHDRVKETQY
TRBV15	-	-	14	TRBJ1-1	ATSRDGMGARTEAF
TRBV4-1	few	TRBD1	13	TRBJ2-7	ASSQGQGPNYEQY
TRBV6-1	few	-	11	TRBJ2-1	ASSEGLASEQF
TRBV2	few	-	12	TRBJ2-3	ASTPDLSTDTQY
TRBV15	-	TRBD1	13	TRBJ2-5	ATSTFRGRQETQY
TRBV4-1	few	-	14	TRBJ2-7	ASSPRGGRGRYEQY
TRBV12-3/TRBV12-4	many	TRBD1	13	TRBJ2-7	ASSRTGTGGYEQY
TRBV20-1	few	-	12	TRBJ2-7	SARRTTTMGEQY
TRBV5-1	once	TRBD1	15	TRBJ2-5	ASSRTGGERLEETQY
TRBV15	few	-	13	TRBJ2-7	ATSREWGSSYEQY
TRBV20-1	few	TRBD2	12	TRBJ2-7	SARDLAASYEQY
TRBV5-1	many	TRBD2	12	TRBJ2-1	ASSQGTSGREQF
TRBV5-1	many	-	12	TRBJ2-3	ASSFGSGTDTQY
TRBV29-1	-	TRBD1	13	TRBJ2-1	SVERDRAFYNEQF
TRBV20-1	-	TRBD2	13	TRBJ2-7	SARDLAGGPREQY
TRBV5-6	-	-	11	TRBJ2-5	ASSLVQKETQY
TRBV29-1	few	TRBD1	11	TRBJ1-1	SGFRGSDTEAF
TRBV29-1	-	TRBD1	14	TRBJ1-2	SDKPARMTGMDGYT
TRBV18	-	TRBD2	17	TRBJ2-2	ASSPLGLAGATNTGELF
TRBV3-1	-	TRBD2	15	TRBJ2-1	ASSQVLAGDSYNEQF
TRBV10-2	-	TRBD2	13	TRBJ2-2	ASRESGSNTGELF
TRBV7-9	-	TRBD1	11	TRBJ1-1	ASSRDRGVTAF
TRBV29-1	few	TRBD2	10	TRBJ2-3	SASGLANTQY
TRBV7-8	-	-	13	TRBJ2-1	ASSPRDSTTAEQF
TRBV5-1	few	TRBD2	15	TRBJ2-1	ASSLYLSGGKYNEQF
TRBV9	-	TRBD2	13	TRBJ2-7	ASSGKPSGSYEQY
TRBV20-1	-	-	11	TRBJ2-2	SATQGGTGELF
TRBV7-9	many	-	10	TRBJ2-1	ASSLDVYGQF
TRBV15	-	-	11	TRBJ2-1	ATSRDLGSRKF
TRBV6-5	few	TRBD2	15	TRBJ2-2	ASSYSGLSIAGGELF
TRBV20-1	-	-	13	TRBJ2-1	SARVLVISYNEQF
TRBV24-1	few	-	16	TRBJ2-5	ATSDRNSGPTFRETQY
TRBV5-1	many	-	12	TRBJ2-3	ASSGGDSRDTQY
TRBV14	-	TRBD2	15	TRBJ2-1	ASSQRTSGVPDNEQF
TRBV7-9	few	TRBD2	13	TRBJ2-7	ASSPTSGRLYEQY
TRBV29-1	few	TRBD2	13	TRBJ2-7	TAVAGVERSYEQY
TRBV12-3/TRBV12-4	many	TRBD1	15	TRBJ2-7	ASSYTTGARSSYEQY
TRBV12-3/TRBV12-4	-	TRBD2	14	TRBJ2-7	ASREAGAEGYYEQY
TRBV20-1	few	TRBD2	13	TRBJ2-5	SALPGTSGSETQY
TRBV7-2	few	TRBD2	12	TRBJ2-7	ASRTGTRFYEQY
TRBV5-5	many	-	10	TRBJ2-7	ASSLGQFEQY
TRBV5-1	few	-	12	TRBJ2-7	ASSLTSTSYEQY